The 8 T cell receptor beta chains below all came from one sample that was sequenced in a study of blood T cell repertoires in COVID-19. The table came from immunoSEQ multiplex PCR; TCRdb's copy has only in-frame clones and leaves some out. The sample lists over 150,000 clones; about 86% were seen once. Sequenced input: PBMCs or T cells enriched from blood (not recorded which). These receptors all come from a man between 35 and 55 years old who had recovered from COVID-19.

The chain employs TRBV19 and TRBJ1-6; no reliable D call. The germline V gene encodes CDR1 LNHDA and CDR2 SQIVND (reference sequence). V lost 3 bases and J lost 5, with 5 bases in between. This CDR3 spans 13 amino acids. DNA for the CDR3: TGTGCCAGTAGTATCGGTAATAATTCACCCCTCCACTTT. This codes for CASSIGNNSPLHF.

The V gene is TRBV29-1, the J gene TRBJ2-3; D not resolved. The V gene's germline CDR1 is SQVTM and CDR2 ANQGSEA. The V end lost 3 bases, the J end lost 2 bases, and 15 bases lay between the germline ends. CDR3 length equals 15 residues. CDR3 amino acids: CSVEKPVRSTDTQYF. The CDR3 DNA reads as TGCAGCGTTGAGAAGCCGGTGCGATCCACAGATACGCAGTATTTT.

The chain recombines TRBV7-2 with TRBJ1-1; D is possibly TRBD1 (5 bases). The germline V and J ends were trimmed by 1 base and 5 bases, with 11 bases remaining between them. The CDR3 has 14 amino acids. Germline values: CDR1 SGHTA, CDR2 FQGNSA. CDR3: CASSLVTGGTEAFF. The CDR3 coding sequence is TGTGCCAGCAGCTTAGTAACGGGGGGAACTGAAGCTTTCTTT. Full variable domain (missing parts from reference TRBV7-2 and TRBJ1-1): GAGVSQSPSNKVTEKGKDVELRCDPISGHTALYWYRQSLGQGLEFLIYFQGNSAPDKSGLPSDRFSAERTGGSVSTLTIQRTQQEDSAVYLCASSLVTGGTEAFFGQGTRLTVV.

The chain's CDR3 is CASSSLGGRTDTQYF. Written as DNA, the CDR3 is TGCGCCAGCAGCTCATTAGGGGGTCGCACAGATACGCAGTATTTT. The rearrangement joins TRBV4-1 to TRBJ2-3; D possibly corresponds to TRBD1 (6 bases). Trimming shortened V by 5 bases and J by 1 base, and 13 bases separated the two germline ends. Germline V CDR1 and CDR2: MGHRA, YSYEKL. The CDR3 length is 15 residues.

This clone was seen more than once but under ten times. This rearrangement joins TRBV28 to TRBJ1-2; D remains unclear. The V gene lost 5 bases and the J gene lost 4 bases, with 17 bases spanning the gap. The CDR3 has 15 residues. Germline CDR1 and CDR2: MDHEN and SYDVKM. CDR3 in amino acids: CASSATLEVTYGYTF. The CDR3 bases are TGTGCCAGCAGTGCCACGTTGGAGGTCACCTATGGCTACACCTTC.

The chain couples TRBV1 to TRBJ2-7; the table's D gene call, TRBD2, was not cross checked with the DNA. TRBV1 is a pseudogene locus. This CDR3 region has 15 residues. The DNA for the CDR3 is TGCACCAGCAGCCAAGATAATTGGACTTACTACGAGCAGTACTTC. Translating gives CTSSQDNWTYYEQYF.

V and J are TRBV5-5 and TRBJ1-1; D is undetermined. Germline V gene data show CDR1 as SGHKS and CDR2 as YYEKEE (reference sequence). The CDR3 runs to 17 residues. V lost 0 bases and J lost 3, with 18 bases in between. CDR3 in DNA: TGTGCCAGCAGCTTGGAAATAGATGGGAGTTTTTACACTGAAGCTTTCTTT. Its translation: CASSLEIDGSFYTEAFF. Together with reference TRBV5-5 and TRBJ1-1, the CDR3 gives the full variable domain: DAGVTQSPTHLIKTRGQQVTLRCSPISGHKSVSWYQQVLGQGPQFIFQYYEKEERGRGNFPDRFSARQFPNYSSELNVNALLLGDSALYLCASSLEIDGSFYTEAFFGQGTRLTVV.

This chain uses TRBV7-9 with TRBJ2-2; D is ambiguous. Trimming stripped 1 base from V and 4 bases from J, with 10 bases between. Per germline, CDR1 SEHNR and CDR2 FQNEAQ (reference sequence). The CDR3 is 15 amino acids. As DNA, the CDR3 is TGTGCCAGCAGCTTAGGAGTTTCGAGCACCGGGGAGCTGTTTTTT. Its translation is CASSLGVSSTGELFF. The whole variable domain, remainder taken from reference TRBV7-9 and TRBJ2-2, is DTGVSQNPRHKITKRGQNVTFRCDPISEHNRLYWYRQTLGQGPEFLTYFQNEAQLEKSRLLSDRFSAERPKGSFSTLEIQRTEQGDSAMYLCASSLGVSSTGELFFGEGSRLTVL.